The 30 T cell receptor beta chains in this list originate from one sample, sequenced in a study of blood T cell repertoires in COVID-19. Sequencing was performed with immunoSEQ multiplex PCR; in TCRdb, only in-frame clones are kept and a portion is missing. The sample includes 35,000 to 45,000 clones, almost 95% of them seen just once. The sample was peripheral blood. The source is a man over 45 with active COVID-19.

This clone was seen only once. Other DNA sequences from this sample encode an identical CDR3 as well. The chain combines TRBV7-3 with TRBJ2-2; D not certain. Germline loops: CDR1 SGHTA, CDR2 FQGTGA. This CDR3 is 13 amino acids long. Trimming removed 0 bases from V and 4 bases from J, with 3 bases in between. The DNA of the CDR3 is TGTGCCAGCAGCTTAACCAGCACCGGGGAGCTGTTTTTT. Translating gives CASSLTSTGELFF.

The gene calls are TRBV9 and TRBJ2-3, with D maybe TRBD2 (7 bases). The CDR3 spans 17 residues. Germline lookup yields CDR1 SGDLS and CDR2 YYNGEE. V was clipped by 0 bases and J by 6 bases, with 20 bases between them. The CDR3 loop is CASSVASGGGVRDTQYF. CDR3 in DNA: TGTGCCAGCAGCGTAGCTAGTGGAGGGGGGGTTAGGGATACGCAGTATTTT.

The V call is TRBV28, the J call TRBJ1-6, with 8 bases identical to TRBD1. Germline CDR1 reads MDHEN; CDR2 reads SYDVKM. The CDR3 is 17 amino acids. After removal of 6 bases from V and 7 bases from J, the junction contained 14 bases not matched to a gene. Here the CDR3 DNA reads TGTGCCAGCAGACCCGCTCTGGACAGGGTCGGAAATTCACCCCTCCACTTT. Its translation is CASRPALDRVGNSPLHF.

The chain links TRBV9 to TRBJ2-5, with D possibly matching TRBD2 (5 bases). Germline loops: CDR1 SGDLS, CDR2 YYNGEE. The germline V and J ends were trimmed by 4 bases and 1 base, with 11 bases remaining between them. The CDR3 is 14 residues long. The CDR3 nucleotides are TGTGCCAGCAGCCTTGCCGGACTCCAAGAGACCCAGTACTTC. It translates to CASSLAGLQETQYF.

This chain links TRBV19 with TRBJ1-5; D might be TRBD1 (6 bases). Germline V gives CDR1 LNHDA, CDR2 SQIVND (reference sequence). Trimming left V 5 bases short and J 6 bases short, with 11 bases between. The CDR3 runs to 13 residues. CDR3 in DNA: TGTGCCAGTAGTTCACAGGGTGGTCAGCCCCAGCATTTT. Residues: CASSSQGGQPQHF. Full variable domain (rest looked up from reference TRBV19 and TRBJ1-5): DGGITQSPKYLFRKEGQNVTLSCEQNLNHDAMYWYRQDPGQGLRLIYYSQIVNDFQKGDIAEGYSVSREKKESFPLTVTSAQKNPTAFYLCASSSQGGQPQHFGDGTRLSIL.

CDR3 DNA: TGTGCCAGCAGCCTGACACAAAAAAACATTCAGTACTTC. Its translation: CASSLTQKNIQYF. The rearrangement joins TRBV6-6 to TRBJ2-4, with D unclear. Germline V gives CDR1 MNHNY, CDR2 SVGAGI (reference sequence). This CDR3 spans 13 amino acids. Deletions cut 6 bases from V and 4 bases from J, with 10 bases between.

The V call is TRBV10-3, the J call TRBJ1-2; possibly TRBD1 for D (5 bases). V shed 6 bases and J shed 2 bases, with 10 bases lying between them. Per the germline V gene, CDR1 is ENHRY and CDR2 is SYGVKD. The CDR3 consists of 13 residues. This CDR3 is CAISPGRNYGYTF. DNA for the CDR3: TGTGCCATCAGCCCAGGGAGGAACTATGGCTACACCTTC.

The chain carries TRBV27 and TRBJ2-7; 13 nucleotides line up with TRBD2. The CDR3 length is 16 residues. Germline trimming cut 2 bases from V and 2 bases from J; bases unmatched to any gene: 3. The germline V gene encodes CDR1 MNHEY and CDR2 SMNVEV (reference sequence). The chain's CDR3 is CASSLKLAGGPYEQYF. DNA of the CDR3: TGTGCCAGCAGTTTAAAACTAGCGGGAGGGCCCTACGAGCAGTACTTC.

This clone turned up a few times. Distinct nucleotide sequences in the sample also encode this CDR3. The gene calls are TRBV7-9 and TRBJ1-1; 7 nucleotides match TRBD1. The germline gives CDR1 SEHNR, CDR2 FQNEAQ (reference sequence). Trimming took 4 bases from V and 3 from J; bases not matched to a gene: 2. This CDR3 comprises 13 residues. The CDR3 DNA is TGTGCCAGCAGCTCGGGACAGCACACTGAAGCTTTCTTT. Its protein product is CASSSGQHTEAFF.

CDR3 bases: TGTGCCTGGATGGGCGGGGATCGCTCACCCCTCCACTTT. This gives the protein CAWMGGDRSPLHF. The chain joins TRBV30 to TRBJ1-6, with D hard to call. Germline assignment: CDR1 GTSNPN and CDR2 SVGIG (reference sequence). Trimming took 4 bases from V and 10 from J, leaving 14 bases between them. The CDR3 runs 13 residues.

The J gene is TRBJ1-2, the V gene TRBV12-5, with 7 bases fitting TRBD1. The ends lost 4 bases at V and 8 bases at J; junction bases unmatched: 7. Germline CDR1 and CDR2: LGHNT and FRNRAP. CDR3 length: 13 residues. The CDR3 region is CASGSQGVEGYTF. CDR3 in DNA: TGTGCTAGTGGTTCGCAGGGGGTAGAGGGCTACACCTTC.

The J gene is TRBJ2-5, the V gene TRBV28, with D tentatively TRBD1 (5 bases). CDR1 and CDR2 from the germline V gene are MDHEN and SYDVKM. Trimming removed 2 bases at V and 2 bases at J, with 12 bases between. The CDR3 consists of 15 residues. The DNA for the CDR3 is TGTGCCAGCAGTTTAAGGGCAGGGCGGCAAGAGACCCAGTACTTC. Encoded protein: CASSLRAGRQETQYF.

The chain combines TRBV29-1 with TRBJ1-4, with 9 bases that match TRBD1. From germline, CDR1 is SQVTM and CDR2 ANQGSEA. The CDR3 is 15 residues long. The J segment lost 7 bases and the V segment lost 4 bases, leaving 10 bases of the junction unmatched. In DNA form, the CDR3 reads TGCAGCGTTGTGGGACAGGGCGTCAAGGGTGAAAAACTGTTTTTT. Protein sequence: CSVVGQGVKGEKLFF.

CDR3 region: CASSYSGTGQYEQYF. The CDR3 DNA reads TGTGCCAGCAGTTACTCCGGGACAGGGCAATACGAGCAGTACTTC. V gene TRBV6-6 combines with J gene TRBJ2-7; 9 bases are a match to TRBD1. This CDR3 is built from 15 residues. The trim removed 0 bases at V and 4 bases at J, leaving 4 bases unmatched. Germline V CDR1 and CDR2: MNHNY, SVGAGI (reference sequence).

The chain carries TRBV30 and TRBJ1-2; TRBD1 is a possible D gene (6 bases). The germline V and J ends were trimmed by 2 bases and 9 bases, with 22 bases remaining between them. Germline V CDR1 and CDR2: GTSNPN, SVGIG (reference sequence). This CDR3 region has 15 residues. The CDR3, as DNA: TGTGCCTGGAGTATCACTCCAGGGGTAACTATCCGCTACACCTTC. Its protein product is CAWSITPGVTIRYTF.

The CDR3 reads CASSSTGDEAFF. As DNA, the CDR3 is TGTGCCAGCAGCTCGACGGGGGATGAAGCTTTCTTT. The gene calls are TRBV5-5 and TRBJ1-1, with D maybe TRBD1 (5 bases). The CDR3 is 12 amino acids. The V gene's germline CDR1 is SGHKS and CDR2 YYEKEE (reference sequence). The V gene lost 3 bases and the J gene lost 7 bases, with 10 bases spanning the gap. The full variable domain, in which reference TRBV5-5 and TRBJ1-1 provide the parts outside the CDR3, is DAGVTQSPTHLIKTRGQQVTLRCSPISGHKSVSWYQQVLGQGPQFIFQYYEKEERGRGNFPDRFSARQFPNYSSELNVNALLLGDSALYLCASSSTGDEAFFGQGTRLTVV.

The chain recombines TRBV7-6 with TRBJ2-1; TRBD2 matches 13 bases. V lost 4 bases and J lost 4; bases outside the gene matches: 19. The CDR3 contains 21 residues. The germline V gene has CDR1 SGHVS and CDR2 FNYEAQ. The CDR3 here is CASSSSPLDRRGLAGYNEQFF. CDR3 coding DNA: TGTGCCAGCAGCTCCTCCCCCCTGGACAGGCGGGGACTAGCGGGGTACAATGAGCAGTTCTTC. The full variable domain, with the rest looked up from reference TRBV7-6 and TRBJ2-1, is GAGVSQSPRYKVTKRGQDVALRCDPISGHVSLYWYRQALGQGPEFLTYFNYEAQQDKSGLPNDRFSAERPEGSISTLTIQRTEQRDSAMYRCASSSSPLDRRGLAGYNEQFFGPGTRLTVL.

The rearrangement joins TRBV2 to TRBJ1-5, with D perhaps matching TRBD1 (5 bases). CDR3 length equals 16 residues. The V gene's germline CDR1 is SNHLY and CDR2 FYNNEI. Trimming pared 1 base from V and 0 bases from J, leaving 10 bases between. The chain's CDR3 is CASSEVVGRSNQPQHF. The CDR3, as DNA: TGTGCCAGCAGTGAAGTGGTGGGGCGTAGCAATCAGCCCCAGCATTTT.

The chain links TRBV27 to TRBJ1-6; perhaps TRBD1 as D (5 bases). From germline, CDR1 is MNHEY and CDR2 SMNVEV (reference sequence). This CDR3 spans 14 amino acids. The ends were cut back, 2 bases at V and 10 bases at J, with 12 bases in the middle. This CDR3 is CASSLLGARSPLHF. CDR3 DNA: TGTGCCAGCAGTTTACTAGGGGCACGGTCACCCCTCCACTTT.

V is TRBV15 and J is TRBJ2-3, with D possibly matching TRBD1 (5 bases). The length of the CDR3 is 15 residues. V was cut by 0 bases and J by 4 bases, with 11 bases left in between. CDR1 is LNHNV and CDR2 is YYDKDF in the germline V gene (reference sequence). Written as DNA, the CDR3 is TGTGCCACCAGCAGAGACAGGGAAGGTGCAGATACGCAGTATTTT. Its translation is CATSRDREGADTQYF.

This clone was picked up one time. The V gene is TRBV7-9, the J gene TRBJ2-1; possible D gene TRBD2, 6 bases. The V and J ends lost 5 bases and 8 bases respectively, with 19 bases between them. CDR1 SEHNR and CDR2 FQNEAQ come from the germline V gene (reference sequence). The CDR3 has 15 amino acids. For the CDR3, the DNA is TGTGCCAGCAGCGGCCGGGACTCCCGGTCTGATGAGCAGTTCTTC. Protein sequence: CASSGRDSRSDEQFF.

The chain joins TRBV13 to TRBJ2-1; 10 bases fit TRBD2. There are 15 residues in the CDR3. V lost 4 bases, J lost 5 bases, and 5 bases stayed unmatched. CDR1 is PRHDT, CDR2 FYEKMQ, per germline (reference sequence). The CDR3: CASSSGLASNNEQFF. The CDR3 DNA reads TGTGCCAGCAGCTCGGGACTAGCGAGCAACAATGAGCAGTTCTTC.

This chain joins TRBV29-1 and TRBJ2-2, with D possibly being TRBD1 (6 bases). The CDR3 is made up of 14 amino acids. Trimming removed 5 bases from V and 0 bases from J, with 10 bases in between. The germline CDR1 and CDR2 sequences are SQVTM and ANQGSEA. The CDR3 bases are TGCAGCGTTCTCCGGGACACGAACACCGGGGAGCTGTTTTTT. Its translation: CSVLRDTNTGELFF.

The sample holds a few counts of this clone. The V call is TRBV23-1, the J call TRBJ2-7; TRBD1 aligns across 7 bases. TRBV23-1 is an ORF; its function is uncertain. There are 14 residues in the CDR3. The V segment lost 0 bases and the J segment 3 bases; nucleotides outside the gene matches: 2. CDR3 sequence: CASSQSAGGYEQYF. The CDR3 bases are TGCGCCAGCAGTCAATCGGCAGGGGGCTACGAGCAGTACTTC.

The J gene is TRBJ1-2, the V gene TRBV7-9; 7 bases are a match to TRBD1. Germline CDR1 is SEHNR and CDR2 is FQNEAQ (reference sequence). This CDR3 spans 15 amino acids. The J segment lost 4 bases and the V segment lost 7 bases, leaving 12 bases of the junction unmatched. CDR3 amino acids: CASNPLTGQIYGYTF. DNA of the CDR3: TGTGCCAGCAACCCATTAACGGGACAGATCTATGGCTACACCTTC.

The chain uses TRBV18 and TRBJ1-2; 8 bases match TRBD1. The CDR3 has 14 amino acids. V lost 5 bases and J lost 6; bases outside the gene matches: 8. The germline gives CDR1 KGHSH, CDR2 LQKENI. CDR3 region: CASSELDRADGYTF. CDR3 nucleotides: TGTGCCAGCTCAGAACTGGACAGGGCGGATGGCTACACCTTC.

The V gene is TRBV5-1, the J gene TRBJ1-1, with D possibly being TRBD1 (6 bases). Trimming took off 3 bases at V and 0 bases at J, with 12 bases between the two ends. Germline V gives CDR1 SGHRS, CDR2 YFSETQ. CDR3 length: 15 residues. The CDR3 region is CASSSTGPLNTEAFF. CDR3 DNA: TGCGCCAGCAGCTCAACAGGGCCCTTGAACACTGAAGCTTTCTTT. Full variable domain (outside the CDR3, taken from reference TRBV5-1 and TRBJ1-1): KAGVTQTPRYLIKTRGQQVTLSCSPISGHRSVSWYQQTPGQGLQFLFEYFSETQRNKGNFPGRFSGRQFSNSRSEMNVSTLELGDSALYLCASSSTGPLNTEAFFGQGTRLTVV.

V and J are TRBV6-5 and TRBJ1-1; D perhaps matches TRBD1 (6 bases). The V end was cut by 8 bases, the J end by 4 bases, with 14 bases between. CDR3 length: 13 amino acids. Germline CDR1 MNHEY, CDR2 SVGAGI. CDR3 sequence (DNA): TGTGCCAGCCGGAGAGGGACAAGCACTGAAGCTTTCTTT. Translation: CASRRGTSTEAFF.

The chain recombines TRBV9 with TRBJ2-3, with 12 bases lining up with TRBD2. CDR1 and CDR2 (germline): SGDLS, YYNGEE. The CDR3 runs to 16 residues. Unmatched junction bases numbered 6, after V lost 2 bases and J lost 5 bases. CDR3 sequence: CASSVRLAGDRDTQYF. The CDR3 DNA follows: TGTGCCAGCAGCGTCAGACTAGCGGGAGACAGAGATACGCAGTATTTT.

This chain connects TRBV15 to TRBJ2-2; 13 bases align to TRBD2. The CDR3 covers 18 residues. After removal of 5 bases from V and 4 bases from J, the junction contained 10 bases not matched to a gene. CDR1 is LNHNV and CDR2 is YYDKDF in the germline V gene (reference sequence). Here the CDR3 DNA reads TGTGCCACCAGCGGAGGACTAGCGGGAGTATTAAGCACCGGGGAGCTGTTTTTT. This encodes CATSGGLAGVLSTGELFF.